These T cell receptor beta chains were read from a single sample in a study of T cell changes during pregnancy in multiple sclerosis. The protocol was immunoSEQ multiplex PCR, while the TCRdb copy is restricted to in-frame clones and leaves out a portion. The data hold some 100,000 clones, with around 94% observed a single time. Sequences were derived from peripheral blood, sampled in the second trimester of pregnancy. The receptors were sampled from a female donor with multiple sclerosis, enrolled in a pregnancy study. Each CDR3 is given with its conserved first and last residue. D genes are given only for firm matches. A clone size is listed for some rows: how often the clone was seen (once, few, many), or a class if it is expanded.

>13|TRBD2|TRBV10-2|.|TRBJ2-5
CASRTSGRETQYF
TGCGCCAGCAGGACTAGCGGGAGGGAGACCCAGTACTTC
>16|TRBD1|TRBV19|.|TRBJ1-4
CASSKRGQGANEKLFF
TGTGCCAGTAGTAAGAGAGGACAGGGGGCTAATGAAAAACTGTTTTTT
>14|TRBD2|TRBV27|.|TRBJ2-3
CASSLAGGPDTQYF
TGTGCCAGCAGTTTAGCGGGGGGGCCCGATACGCAGTATTTT
>16|TRBD1|TRBV11-2|.|TRBJ2-7
CASSLGPGQGVDEQYF
TGTGCCAGCAGCTTAGGTCCGGGACAGGGGGTGGACGAGCAGTACTTC
>13|TRBD2|TRBV7-9|few|TRBJ2-3
CASRAGVSDTQYF
TGTGCCAGCAGGGCGGGAGTGTCAGATACGCAGTATTTT
>12|.|TRBV29-1|.|TRBJ1-1
CSVSGLGTEAFF
TGCAGCGTATCGGGACTGGGAACTGAAGCTTTCTTT
>14|.|TRBV19|.|TRBJ1-1
CASVMGGGNTEAFF
TGTGCCAGTGTTATGGGGGGTGGGAACACTGAAGCTTTCTTT
>12|.|TRBV5-1|.|TRBJ2-3
CASSLTPYTQYF
TGCGCCAGCAGCCTCACTCCCTATACGCAGTATTTT
>12|.|TRBV30|.|TRBJ1-2
CAWSVTGGGYTF
TGTGCCTGGAGTGTCACGGGGGGAGGCTACACCTTC
>14|TRBD1|TRBV2|.|TRBJ1-4
CASRLTGGSEKLFF
TGTGCCAGCAGGCTAACAGGGGGAAGTGAAAAACTGTTTTTT
>16|.|TRBV7-3|.|TRBJ2-1
CASSPSGGGSYNEQFF
TGTGCCAGCAGCCCCTCGGGGGGCGGCTCCTACAATGAGCAGTTCTTC
>16|.|TRBV4-1|.|TRBJ2-3
CASSRSTGQPTDTQYF
TGCGCCAGCAGCCGCAGTACCGGACAGCCCACAGATACGCAGTATTTT
>12|TRBD1|TRBV29-1|.|TRBJ1-5
CSAGQGNQPQHF
TGCAGCGCAGGACAGGGTAATCAGCCCCAGCATTTT
>16|.|TRBV27|.|TRBJ2-7
CASSLGLATDSYEQYF
TGTGCCAGCAGTTTGGGGCTGGCTACCGACTCCTACGAGCAGTACTTC
>13|TRBD1|TRBV19|.|TRBJ2-7
CASSRDRTYEQYF
TGTGCCAGTAGTCGGGACAGGACCTACGAGCAGTACTTC
>14|.|TRBV27|.|TRBJ1-1
CASKTKQHNTEAFF
TGTGCCAGCAAGACGAAACAGCATAACACTGAAGCTTTCTTT
>14|.|TRBV6-5|.|TRBJ1-1
CASSYSTENTEAFF
TGTGCCAGCAGTTACTCGACAGAGAACACTGAAGCTTTCTTT
>14|.|TRBV19|.|TRBJ1-1
CASGRQSERTEAFF
TGTGCCAGCGGTAGACAGAGCGAACGCACTGAAGCTTTCTTT
>15|TRBD2|TRBV10-1|once|TRBJ2-3
CASSDFLAGLDTQYF
TGCGCCAGCAGTGATTTCCTAGCGGGATTAGATACGCAGTATTTT
>16|TRBD1|TRBV19|.|TRBJ1-2
CASSPKTGTGDFGYTF
TGTGCCAGTAGTCCCAAGACCGGGACAGGGGACTTCGGCTACACCTTC
>12|.|TRBV18|.|TRBJ2-7
CASSPTGYEQYF
TGTGCCAGCTCACCTACAGGCTACGAGCAGTACTTC
>16|TRBD2|TRBV10-3|.|TRBJ2-3
CAIRRTSGGGTDTQYF
TGTGCCATCAGACGGACTAGCGGGGGAGGCACAGATACGCAGTATTTT
>16|TRBD2|TRBV28|.|TRBJ2-2
CASSPGLAVYTGELFF
TGTGCCAGCAGTCCGGGACTAGCGGTCTACACCGGGGAGCTGTTTTTT
>15|.|TRBV13|.|TRBJ2-2
CASGGGQEHTGELFF
TGTGCCAGCGGGGGGGGACAGGAGCACACCGGGGAGCTGTTTTTT
>14|.|TRBV29-1|.|TRBJ2-2
CSVGRDTNTGELFF
TGCAGCGTTGGCAGGGACACGAACACCGGGGAGCTGTTTTTT
>15|.|TRBV9|.|TRBJ1-2
CASSPRDTDSYGYTF
TGTGCCAGCAGCCCCCGGGACACAGATTCCTATGGCTACACCTTC
>14|TRBD2|TRBV10-1|.|TRBJ2-2
CASSELAGTGELFF
TGCGCCAGCAGTGAGCTAGCGGGTACCGGGGAGCTGTTTTTT
>15|.|TRBV18|.|TRBJ1-4
CASSPGQPTNEKLFF
TGTGCCAGCTCGCCCGGACAGCCAACTAATGAAAAACTGTTTTTT
>12|.|TRBV5-1|.|TRBJ2-7
CASSLFQGEQYF
TGCGCCAGCAGCTTGTTTCAGGGGGAGCAGTACTTC
>17|.|TRBV25-1|.|TRBJ1-6
CASSEQQGSTYNSPLHF
TGTGCCAGCAGTGAGCAGCAGGGTTCCACCTATAATTCACCCCTCCACTTT
>17|TRBD2|TRBV5-1|.|TRBJ2-7
CASSLGPQAGGSYEQYF
TGCGCCAGCAGCTTGGGCCCCCAAGCGGGAGGCTCCTACGAGCAGTACTTC
>12|.|TRBV28|.|TRBJ1-4
CASSTQAEKLFF
TGTGCCAGCAGTACACAGGCGGAAAAACTGTTTTTT
>15|.|TRBV4-1|.|TRBJ1-1
CASSQGSPRNTEAFF
TGCGCCAGCAGCCAAGGGAGCCCTCGGAACACTGAAGCTTTCTTT
>14|.|TRBV5-8|.|TRBJ2-3
CASSLTRGTDTQYF
TGTGCCAGCAGCTTGACAAGAGGAACAGATACGCAGTATTTT
>17|.|TRBV27|.|TRBJ1-1
CASNPGVPSTRHTEAFF
TGTGCCAGCAATCCAGGTGTCCCTTCCACAAGGCACACTGAAGCTTTCTTT
>13|.|TRBV27|.|TRBJ1-1
CASSLDRNTEAFF
TGTGCCAGCAGTTTAGACAGAAACACTGAAGCTTTCTTT
>14|.|TRBV6-5|.|TRBJ1-3
CASSAGNSGNTIYF
TGTGCCAGCAGCGCAGGGAACTCTGGAAACACCATATATTTT
>16|.|TRBV2|.|TRBJ2-7
CASSEIAELGTYEQYF
TGTGCCAGCTCCGAGATAGCGGAGCTGGGAACCTACGAGCAGTACTTC
>18|.|TRBV7-9|once|TRBJ2-6
CASSPRRDMVSGANVLTF
TGTGCCAGCAGCCCGCGCCGGGACATGGTATCTGGGGCCAACGTCCTGACTTTC
>14|.|TRBV11-3|.|TRBJ2-3
CASSLRGGTDTQYF
TGTGCCAGCAGCCTTCGGGGAGGCACAGATACGCAGTATTTT
>14|.|TRBV5-4|.|TRBJ1-2
CASSFERVNYGYTF
TGTGCCAGCAGCTTTGAACGGGTCAACTATGGCTACACCTTC
>14|.|TRBV5-1|.|TRBJ1-2
CASRPELGGDGYTF
TGCGCCAGCAGACCGGAGCTGGGAGGGGACGGCTACACCTTC
>16|.|TRBV4-2|.|TRBJ2-1
CASSQGTRASYNEQFF
TGTGCCAGCAGCCAAGGAACTAGGGCGTCCTACAATGAGCAGTTCTTC
>13|.|TRBV7-9|.|TRBJ1-2
CASTPSGGYGYTF
TGTGCCAGCACCCCGAGCGGGGGGTATGGCTACACCTTC
>13|.|TRBV30|.|TRBJ2-1
CAWSVMTNNEQFF
TGTGCCTGGAGTGTAATGACTAACAATGAGCAGTTCTTC
>16|.|TRBV5-1|.|TRBJ2-3
CASSLQGRSSTDTQYF
TGCGCCAGCAGCTTGCAGGGTCGGTCTAGCACAGATACGCAGTATTTT
>14|.|TRBV5-3|.|TRBJ1-1
CARSLTRGKTEAFF
TGTGCCAGAAGCTTGACCAGGGGTAAAACTGAAGCTTTCTTT
>15|TRBD2|TRBV7-9|.|TRBJ2-1
CASSFSGSSRGEQFF
TGTGCCAGCAGCTTTAGCGGGAGTTCACGCGGTGAGCAGTTCTTC
>14|TRBD1|TRBV6-1|.|TRBJ2-7
CASRTGTGSYEQYF
TGTGCCAGCAGAACCGGGACAGGGTCTTACGAGCAGTACTTC
>14|.|TRBV11-3|.|TRBJ2-2
CASSYSVGTGELFF
TGTGCCAGCAGCTATAGCGTTGGCACCGGGGAGCTGTTTTTT
>15|.|TRBV18|.|TRBJ1-3
CASSPGQLSGNTIYF
TGTGCCAGCTCCCCCGGACAGCTCTCTGGAAACACCATATATTTT
>14|TRBD1|TRBV15|.|TRBJ2-1
CATRDRGLLNEQFF
TGTGCCACCAGGGACAGGGGGCTCCTCAATGAGCAGTTCTTC
>14|TRBD1|TRBV29-1|.|TRBJ2-7
CSVEGTGTSYEQYF
TGCAGCGTTGAAGGGACAGGGACTTCCTACGAGCAGTACTTC
>13|.|TRBV5-4|.|TRBJ2-2
CASSLDSTGELFF
TGTGCCAGCAGCTTGGACAGCACCGGGGAGCTGTTTTTT